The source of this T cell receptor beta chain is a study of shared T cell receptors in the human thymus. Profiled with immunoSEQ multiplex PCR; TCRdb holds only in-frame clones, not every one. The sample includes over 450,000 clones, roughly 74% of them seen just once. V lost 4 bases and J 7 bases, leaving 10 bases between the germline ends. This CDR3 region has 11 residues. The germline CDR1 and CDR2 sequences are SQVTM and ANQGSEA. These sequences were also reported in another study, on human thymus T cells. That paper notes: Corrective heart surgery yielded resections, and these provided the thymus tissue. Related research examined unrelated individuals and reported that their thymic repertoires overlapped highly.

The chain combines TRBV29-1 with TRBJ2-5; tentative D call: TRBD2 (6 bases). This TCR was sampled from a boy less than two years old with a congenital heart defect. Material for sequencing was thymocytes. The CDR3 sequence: CSVGLEGTQYF. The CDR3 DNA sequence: TGCAGCGTTGGACTAGAGGGGACCCAGTACTTC. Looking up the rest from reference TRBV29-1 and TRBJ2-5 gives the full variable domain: SAVISQKPSRDICQRGTSLTIQCQVDSQVTMMFWYRQQPGQSLTLIATANQGSEATYESGFVIDKFPISRPNLTFSTLTVSNMSPEDSSIYLCSVGLEGTQYFGPGTRLLVL.